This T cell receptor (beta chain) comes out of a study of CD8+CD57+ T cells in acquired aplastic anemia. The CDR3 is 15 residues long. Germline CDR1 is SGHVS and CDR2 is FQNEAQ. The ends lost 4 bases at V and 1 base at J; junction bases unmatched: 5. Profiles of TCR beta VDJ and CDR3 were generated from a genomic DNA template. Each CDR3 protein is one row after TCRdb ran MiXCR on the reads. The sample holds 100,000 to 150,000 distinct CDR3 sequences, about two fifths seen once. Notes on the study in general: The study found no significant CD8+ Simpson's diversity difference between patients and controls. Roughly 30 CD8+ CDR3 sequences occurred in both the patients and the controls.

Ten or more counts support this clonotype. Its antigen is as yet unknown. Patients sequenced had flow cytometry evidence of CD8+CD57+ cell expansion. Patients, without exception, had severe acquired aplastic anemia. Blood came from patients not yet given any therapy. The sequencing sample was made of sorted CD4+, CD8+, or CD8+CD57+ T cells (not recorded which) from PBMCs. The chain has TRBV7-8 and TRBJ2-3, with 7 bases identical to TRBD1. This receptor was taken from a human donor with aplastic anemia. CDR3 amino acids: CASSWGQRRTDTQYF. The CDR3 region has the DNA TGTGCCAGCAGCTGGGGACAGAGACGCACAGATACGCAGTATTTT. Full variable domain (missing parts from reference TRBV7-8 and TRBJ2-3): GAGVSQSPRYKVAKRGQDVALRCDPISGHVSLFWYQQALGQGPEFLTYFQNEAQLDKSGLPSDRFFAERPEGSVSTLKIQRTQQEDSAVYLCASSWGQRRTDTQYFGPGTRLTVL.